One and the same sample provided the 28 T cell receptor beta chains below, sequenced in a study of graft-versus-host responses after intestinal transplantation. Profiling relied on immunoSEQ multiplex PCR, and the TCRdb table lists in-frame clones only, not all of them. The table has approximately 7,000 clones, about nine tenths seen once; the top ten hold over 4.5%. This sample comprised PBMCs, obtained roughly 89 days after transplant. These receptors were collected from a human patient who received an intestinal transplant, so some T cells may come from the graft donor.

V gene TRBV6-1 combines with J gene TRBJ2-3; TRBD2 agrees at 9 bases. The CDR3 spans 18 residues. Trimming at V came to 4 bases and at J to 0 bases, leaving 11 bases not matched to a gene. Germline V gene data show CDR1 as MNHNS and CDR2 as SASEGT. As DNA, the CDR3 is TGTGCCAGCAGTGCGGGACTAGCTCTGGTTATGAGCACAGATACGCAGTATTTT. Residues: CASSAGLALVMSTDTQYF.

V is TRBV10-3 and J is TRBJ2-3, with TRBD1 matching 7 bases. V was clipped by 2 bases and J by 2 bases; unmatched bases: 7. The CDR3 spans 16 residues. Germline CDR1 and CDR2: ENHRY and SYGVKD. In DNA, the CDR3 is TGTGCCATCAGTGAGGGGACAGAGTTACCCACAGATACGCAGTATTTT. Translation: CAISEGTELPTDTQYF.

The chain employs TRBV28 and TRBJ2-1; D is possibly TRBD1 (6 bases). Trimming cost V 5 bases and J 1 base, with 12 bases left between them. The CDR3 loop spans 15 amino acids. Per the germline V gene, CDR1 is MDHEN and CDR2 is SYDVKM. DNA for the CDR3: TGTGCCAGCAGTGGACCACAGGGTTCCTACAATGAGCAGTTCTTC. It specifies CASSGPQGSYNEQFF.

The CDR3 protein is CASGGYTF. The CDR3 DNA reads as TGTGCCAGCGGTGGCTACACCTTC. The chain uses TRBV28 and TRBJ1-2; D gene ambiguous. The germline V gene encodes CDR1 MDHEN and CDR2 SYDVKM. CDR3 size: 8 residues. Trimming cost V 8 bases and J 7 bases, with 2 bases left between them.

In this sample, this clone turned up once. The chain carries TRBV28 and TRBJ2-7; TRBD1 matches 8 bases. The J segment lost 2 bases and the V segment lost 5 bases, leaving 8 bases of the junction unmatched. The V gene's germline CDR1 is MDHEN and CDR2 SYDVKM. The CDR3 consists of 15 residues. CDR3 in DNA: TGTGCCAGCAGTCCAACCGACAGGGGCACCTACGAGCAGTACTTC. Residues: CASSPTDRGTYEQYF. Looking up the rest from reference TRBV28 and TRBJ2-7 gives the full variable domain: DVKVTQSSRYLVKRTGEKVFLECVQDMDHENMFWYRQDPGLGLRLIYFSYDVKMKEKGDIPEGYSVSREKKERFSLILESASTNQTSMYLCASSPTDRGTYEQYFGPGTRLTVT.

The V and J genes are TRBV27 and TRBJ2-7; 7 bases line up with TRBD1. CDR3 length equals 14 residues. Germline lookup yields CDR1 MNHEY and CDR2 SMNVEV (reference sequence). V lost 8 bases to trimming and J lost 3 bases; unmatched junction nucleotides: 10. The CDR3 DNA reads TGTGCCAGCGCTCGGACAGGTCCCAGCTACGAGCAGTACTTC. Translated, it gives CASARTGPSYEQYF.

The chain employs TRBV9 and TRBJ1-6; 7 nucleotides match TRBD1. Per the germline V gene, CDR1 is SGDLS and CDR2 is YYNGEE. This CDR3 is 17 amino acids long. J lost 0 bases, V lost 1 base, and 4 bases had no gene match. DNA for the CDR3: TGTGCCAGCAGCGTAACAGGGGAGAGCTCCTATAATTCACCCCTCCACTTT. Encoded protein: CASSVTGESSYNSPLHF. The full variable domain, in which reference TRBV9 and TRBJ1-6 provide the parts outside the CDR3, is DSGVTQTPKHLITATGQRVTLRCSPRSGDLSVYWYQQSLDQGLQFLIQYYNGEERAKGNILERFSAQQFPDLHSELNLSSLELGDSALYFCASSVTGESSYNSPLHFGNGTRLTVT.

V usage is TRBV7-9 and J usage is TRBJ2-7; a possible D gene is TRBD2 (6 bases). Trimming cost V 0 bases and J 2 bases, with 14 bases left between them. The CDR3 is made up of 16 amino acids. Per germline, CDR1 SEHNR and CDR2 FQNEAQ (reference sequence). The CDR3 nucleotides read TGTGCCAGCAGCTTAGCCGGGACTCAACCTCCCTACGAGCAGTACTTC. Amino acids: CASSLAGTQPPYEQYF.

The chain combines TRBV5-1 with TRBJ1-1, with D unclear. The germline V gene encodes CDR1 SGHRS and CDR2 YFSETQ. Between the trimmed V and J ends, which lost 0 bases and 4 bases, there was a span of 13 bases. The CDR3 is made up of 15 amino acids. CDR3 in amino acids: CASSLGGSPGTEAFF. CDR3 in DNA: TGCGCCAGCAGCTTGGGAGGCAGCCCGGGCACTGAAGCTTTCTTT.

The J gene is TRBJ2-7, the V gene TRBV2; no clear D gene. This CDR3 is built from 13 residues. V lost 2 bases to trimming and J lost 6 bases, with 11 bases between them. Per germline, CDR1 SNHLY and CDR2 FYNNEI. DNA for the CDR3: TGTGCCAGCAGTGAATTGGGATCGGGCGAGCAGTACTTC. Amino acid sequence: CASSELGSGEQYF. Together with reference TRBV2 and TRBJ2-7, the CDR3 gives the full variable domain: EPEVTQTPSHQVTQMGQEVILRCVPISNHLYFYWYRQILGQKVEFLVSFYNNEISEKSEIFDDQFSVERPDGSNFTLKIRSTKLEDSAMYFCASSELGSGEQYFGPGTRLTVT.

The J gene is TRBJ2-1, the V gene TRBV7-6; D gene unclear. The CDR3 is made up of 13 amino acids. Trimming pared 5 bases from V and 6 bases from J, leaving 11 bases between. Germline assignment: CDR1 SGHVS and CDR2 FNYEAQ. CDR3 sequence (DNA): TGTGCCAGCAGCCCCCGTGAGACCAATGAGCAGTTCTTC. Residues: CASSPRETNEQFF.

The J gene is TRBJ1-3, the V gene TRBV11-2, with TRBD1 matching 7 bases. The CDR3 length is 16 residues. V lost 5 bases to trimming and J lost 0 bases; unmatched junction nucleotides: 7. Germline lookup yields CDR1 SGHAT and CDR2 FQNNGV. DNA for the CDR3: TGTGCCAGCAGCCCACTCGACAGGGTCTCTGGAAACACCATATATTTT. It is translated as CASSPLDRVSGNTIYF.

This chain links TRBV28 with TRBJ2-7, with 8 bases lining up with TRBD1. CDR1 and CDR2 from the germline V gene are MDHEN and SYDVKM. This CDR3 has 13 residues. The J segment lost 7 bases and the V segment lost 4 bases, leaving 6 bases of the junction unmatched. CDR3 amino acids: CASSSGGLGEQYF. CDR3 coding DNA: TGTGCCAGCAGTTCAGGGGGCCTGGGGGAGCAGTACTTC.

The sample holds one count of this clone. This chain joins TRBV5-1 and TRBJ2-5; the match to TRBD2 covers 9 bases. The V and J ends lost 0 bases and 4 bases, in that order; junction bases with no gene match: 1. CDR3 length: 14 amino acids. Per germline, CDR1 SGHRS and CDR2 YFSETQ. The CDR3 DNA reads TGCGCCAGCAGCTTGGGCGGGGGGGGAGAGACCCAGTACTTC. Amino acids: CASSLGGGGETQYF.

This sequence joins TRBV9 and TRBJ2-1; 7 bases are shared with TRBD2. The CDR3 length is 15 residues. From germline, CDR1 is SGDLS and CDR2 YYNGEE. Unmatched junction bases numbered 9, after V lost 4 bases and J lost 5 bases. The CDR3 DNA follows: TGTGCCAGCAGCCCCGGACTAGTTCCCAACAATGAGCAGTTCTTC. Amino acids: CASSPGLVPNNEQFF.

The V and J genes are TRBV18 and TRBJ2-1; possible D gene TRBD1, 6 bases. The ends were cut back, 7 bases at V and 0 bases at J, with 16 bases in the middle. The length of the CDR3 is 16 residues. Germline assignment: CDR1 KGHSH and CDR2 LQKENI. The DNA of the CDR3 is TGTGCCAGCTTAGGGCCTGGGGGCGCCTCCTACAATGAGCAGTTCTTC. This translates into CASLGPGGASYNEQFF.

V and J are TRBV6-1 and TRBJ2-7; no clear D. This CDR3 spans 14 amino acids. Germline V CDR1 and CDR2: MNHNS, SASEGT. Trimming took off 2 bases at V and 4 bases at J, with 12 bases between the two ends. In DNA form, the CDR3 reads TGTGCCAGCAGTGAAACAGACCCCCGATACGAGCAGTACGTC. Residues: CASSETDPRYEQYV.

Only one count was recorded for this clone. The chain joins TRBV28 to TRBJ2-3; D could derive from TRBD1 or TRBD2 (6 bases each). The CDR3 extends over 19 amino acids. V lost 2 bases and J lost 6, with 27 bases in between. Germline loops: CDR1 MDHEN, CDR2 SYDVKM. In nucleotides, the CDR3 is TGTGCCAGCAGTTTAGTTATCGGAGGGGGGTTTGATCGATCGGATACGCAGTATTTT. Protein: CASSLVIGGGFDRSDTQYF.

The chain uses TRBV11-1 and TRBJ2-5; 14 nucleotides line up with TRBD2. Germline V CDR1 and CDR2: SGHAT, FQDESV (reference sequence). The CDR3 covers 16 residues. The junction had 7 bases not matched to a gene; V was cut back by 5 bases and J by 5 bases. CDR3 in DNA: TGTGCCAGCAGCCCGCGGACTAGCGGGGGGCCGGAGACCCAGTACTTC. Protein: CASSPRTSGGPETQYF. Using reference TRBV11-1 and TRBJ2-5 for the parts outside the CDR3, the full variable domain is EAEVAQSPRYKITEKSQAVAFWCDPISGHATLYWYRQILGQGPELLVQFQDESVVDDSQLPKDRFSAERLKGVDSTLKIQPAELGDSAMYLCASSPRTSGGPETQYFGPGTRLLVL.

CDR3 nucleotides: TGTGCCAGCAGTTTAAAGGAAAAGGACACTGAAGCTTTCTTT. As protein: CASSLKEKDTEAFF. The gene calls are TRBV28 and TRBJ1-1; D gene unclear. V gave up 2 bases and J gave up 3 bases, with 10 bases separating them. The CDR3 spans 14 residues. Germline V gives CDR1 MDHEN, CDR2 SYDVKM. The full variable domain, completed using reference TRBV28 and TRBJ1-1, is DVKVTQSSRYLVKRTGEKVFLECVQDMDHENMFWYRQDPGLGLRLIYFSYDVKMKEKGDIPEGYSVSREKKERFSLILESASTNQTSMYLCASSLKEKDTEAFFGQGTRLTVV.

V and J are TRBV19 and TRBJ2-3; D might be TRBD2 (6 bases). The germline gives CDR1 LNHDA, CDR2 SQIVND (reference sequence). The germline V and J ends were trimmed by 7 bases and 0 bases, with 14 bases remaining between them. This CDR3 region has 15 residues. The CDR3 nucleotides are TGTGCCAGTAAGAGTGGAGGGAGGAGCACAGATACGCAGTATTTT. Residues: CASKSGGRSTDTQYF. Drawing the rest from reference TRBV19 and TRBJ2-3, the complete variable domain is DGGITQSPKYLFRKEGQNVTLSCEQNLNHDAMYWYRQDPGQGLRLIYYSQIVNDFQKGDIAEGYSVSREKKESFPLTVTSAQKNPTAFYLCASKSGGRSTDTQYFGPGTRLTVL.

The chain carries TRBV7-9 and TRBJ2-3; no definite D call. Trimming took 5 bases from V and 4 from J, leaving 13 bases between them. The CDR3 sequence is 14 residues long. The germline V gene has CDR1 SEHNR and CDR2 FQNEAQ (reference sequence). CDR3 DNA: TGTGCCAGCAGCCCGGTAGGGTCCGCAGATACGCAGTATTTT. This codes for CASSPVGSADTQYF.

J is TRBJ2-5 and V is TRBV6-1; 8 bases map to TRBD2. V gave up 10 bases and J gave up 6 bases; unmatched junction bases: 7. The CDR3 runs 12 residues. Germline V lookup: CDR1 MNHNS, CDR2 SASEGT. The CDR3 region has the DNA TGTGCCACCTCCGGGGGGGGGAAGACCCAGTACTTC. Amino acids: CATSGGGKTQYF.

The chain is built from TRBV5-1 and TRBJ2-2; 7 nucleotides line up with TRBD1. This CDR3 has 13 residues. The V gene's germline CDR1 is SGHRS and CDR2 YFSETQ. V lost 4 bases, J lost 8 bases, and 5 bases stayed unmatched. The CDR3 here is CASSGGTVGELFF. The CDR3 DNA reads as TGCGCCAGCAGCGGTGGGACAGTTGGGGAGCTGTTTTTT.

V and J are TRBV6-5 and TRBJ2-1; TRBD2 agrees at 11 bases. Germline CDR1 reads MNHEY; CDR2 reads SVGAGI. Trimming cost V 4 bases and J 2 bases; bases outside gene matches: 4. This CDR3 has 16 residues. This CDR3 reads CASSSRLAGTYNEQFF. DNA for the CDR3: TGTGCCAGCAGTTCCCGACTAGCGGGGACCTACAATGAGCAGTTCTTC.

V and J are TRBV19 and TRBJ1-2; 8 bases match TRBD1. V was pared by 1 base and J by 2 bases, with 3 bases of the junction left unmatched. The CDR3 spans 15 residues. Germline CDR1 reads LNHDA; CDR2 reads SQIVND (reference sequence). The CDR3 loop is CASSIGDRSNYGYTF. The CDR3, as DNA: TGTGCCAGTAGTATAGGGGACAGGAGCAACTATGGCTACACCTTC.

The J gene is TRBJ2-2, the V gene TRBV9; TRBD1 matches at 9 bases. The CDR3 is made up of 16 amino acids. CDR1 is SGDLS and CDR2 is YYNGEE in the germline V gene. After removal of 4 bases from V and 5 bases from J, the junction contained 9 bases not matched to a gene. CDR3 residues: CASSPGTGRGTGELFF. CDR3 DNA sequence: TGTGCCAGCAGCCCCGGGACAGGGAGGGGAACCGGGGAGCTGTTTTTT.

The chain carries TRBV4-1 and TRBJ1-1; D might be TRBD1 (5 bases). CDR3 length: 14 residues. The V and J ends lost 2 bases and 3 bases respectively, with 10 bases between them. Germline V gene sequence: CDR1 MGHRA, CDR2 YSYEKL. The CDR3 DNA reads as TGCGCCAGCAGCCAAACGGGGCGAGACACTGAAGCTTTCTTT. It specifies CASSQTGRDTEAFF.